This entry lists 20 T cell receptor beta chains sequenced from one sample in a study of blood T cell repertoires in COVID-19. Sequenced by immunoSEQ multiplex PCR; TCRdb stores in-frame clones only, minus some. The table records 200,000 to 250,000 clones, 70% to 90% of them present only once. The sequenced sample consisted of PBMCs or T cells enriched from blood (not recorded which). The receptors come from a man in his thirties or forties who had recovered from COVID-19.

The chain joins TRBV6-5 to TRBJ1-4; no reliable D call. In germline, CDR1 is MNHEY, CDR2 SVGAGI. V gave up 3 bases and J gave up 0 bases, with 5 bases separating them. CDR3 length equals 14 residues. This CDR3 reads CASSYSTTNEKLFF. CDR3 nucleotide sequence: TGTGCCAGCAGTTATAGTACAACTAATGAAAAACTGTTTTTT.

J is TRBJ1-2 and V is TRBV3-1 (or the pseudogene TRBV3-2), with 8 nucleotides matching TRBD1. The length of the CDR3 is 18 residues. Germline V gene data show CDR1 as LGHDT and CDR2 as YNNKEL (reference sequence). J was trimmed by 1 base and V by 0 bases; bases with no gene match: 10. The CDR3 region has the DNA TGTGCCAGCAGCCAAGACCGGACAGGGCTCGGGTTTAACTATGGCTACACCTTC. This gives the protein CASSQDRTGLGFNYGYTF.

There are a few counts of this clone. The V gene is TRBV7-4, the J gene TRBJ1-5; 12 bases are shared with TRBD1. The CDR3 length is 13 residues. V was pared by 10 bases and J by 13 bases, with 11 bases of the junction left unmatched. Germline V gene lookup returns CDR1 SGHVT and CDR2 SQSDAQ. CDR3 nucleotide sequence: TGTGCCACGGTCGGGACAGGGGGCCGAGCACAGCATTTT. It translates to CATVGTGGRAQHF.

This clone occurred a few times. The chain is built from TRBV6-5 and TRBJ2-7; 7 bases line up with TRBD1. The germline CDR1 and CDR2 sequences are MNHEY and SVGAGI. V trimming: 4 bases; J trimming: 2 bases; junction bases outside the gene matches: 8. The CDR3 spans 15 residues. CDR3 in amino acids: CASSLNLDRTYEQYF. The DNA for the CDR3 is TGTGCCAGCAGTTTAAACCTGGACAGGACCTACGAGCAGTACTTC.

The chain couples TRBV6-2 or TRBV6-3 to TRBJ1-6; perhaps TRBD1 as D (5 bases). Trimming removed 5 bases from V and 11 bases from J, with 10 bases in between. This CDR3 is built from 12 residues. CDR1 MNHEY and CDR2 SVGEGT come from the germline V gene. The CDR3 nucleotides are TGTGCCAGCAGTCCGGGGGGAACACCCCTCCACTTT. Encoded protein: CASSPGGTPLHF.

This chain uses TRBV30 with TRBJ1-5; D remains ambiguous. V gave up 1 base and J gave up 5 bases, with 9 bases separating them. This CDR3 is 13 amino acids long. Germline values: CDR1 GTSNPN, CDR2 SVGIG (reference sequence). The CDR3 sequence is CAWSEQTDQPQHF. DNA of the CDR3: TGTGCCTGGAGTGAACAGACCGATCAGCCCCAGCATTTT.

This clone was recorded once. The junction departs from germline at one end; a sequencing error may be responsible. This chain connects TRBV19 to TRBJ1-2, with D tentatively TRBD1 (6 bases). The CDR3 totals 12 residues. The germline CDR1 and CDR2 sequences are LNHDA and SQIVND (reference sequence). CDR3 nucleotide sequence: TGTGCCAGTAGTTTCCCCGGGGGGGCCGGCGTGTTC. Amino acids: CASSFPGGAGVF.

This chain joins TRBV27 and TRBJ1-1; D call uncertain. Germline lookup yields CDR1 MNHEY and CDR2 SMNVEV (reference sequence). V lost 3 bases to trimming and J lost 1 base, with 12 bases between them. The CDR3 totals 15 residues. CDR3: CASSFHGRQNTEAFF. CDR3 in DNA: TGTGCCAGCAGTTTTCATGGCAGACAGAACACTGAAGCTTTCTTT.

The J gene is TRBJ1-4, the V gene TRBV4-1, with unresolved D. The CDR3 has 15 residues. The V and J ends lost 2 bases and 2 bases respectively, with 9 bases between them. Germline lookup yields CDR1 MGHRA and CDR2 YSYEKL. The CDR3 reads CASSQPLRTNEKLFF. CDR3 sequence (DNA): TGCGCCAGCAGCCAACCCCTGCGGACTAATGAAAAACTGTTTTTT.

The J gene is TRBJ1-2, the V gene TRBV2; D may be TRBD1 (6 bases). The CDR3 contains 16 residues. The germline gives CDR1 SNHLY, CDR2 FYNNEI. Trimming removed 5 bases at V and 2 bases at J, with 18 bases between. The CDR3 sequence: CASSSGQFNPNYGYTF. CDR3 sequence (DNA): TGTGCCAGCAGTTCTGGACAGTTCAACCCCAACTATGGCTACACCTTC.

The rearrangement joins TRBV5-5 to TRBJ1-2; D gene uncertain. Trimming removed 0 bases from V and 3 bases from J, with 12 bases in between. From germline, CDR1 is SGHKS and CDR2 YYEKEE (reference sequence). CDR3 size: 15 residues. CDR3 in DNA: TGTGCCAGCAGCTTGGGAGGGCCGGGTCACTATGGCTACACCTTC. Encoded protein: CASSLGGPGHYGYTF.

V is TRBV9 and J is TRBJ1-6; 7 bases agree with TRBD1. V gave up 3 bases and J gave up 7 bases; unmatched junction bases: 1. This CDR3 comprises 13 residues. Germline V CDR1 and CDR2: SGDLS, YYNGEE. The CDR3 sequence: CASSAGQNSPLHF. For the CDR3, the DNA is TGTGCCAGCAGCGCGGGACAGAATTCACCCCTCCACTTT.

The chain couples TRBV14 to TRBJ1-5; no definite D call. Germline V gene sequence: CDR1 SGHDN, CDR2 FVKESK. Trimming pared 3 bases from V and 2 bases from J, leaving 5 bases between. The length of the CDR3 is 13 residues. Here the CDR3 DNA reads TGTGCCAGCAGCCAGTTCGGCAATCAGCCCCAGCATTTT. Translating it yields CASSQFGNQPQHF.

The rearrangement links TRBV24-1 to TRBJ2-1; a weak D match, TRBD1 (6 bases). CDR1 is KGHDR, CDR2 SFDVKD, per germline. The CDR3 loop spans 15 amino acids. With 7 bases removed from V and 6 bases from J, the gap between germline ends came to 18 bases. DNA of the CDR3: TGTGCCACCAGACAAACAGGGAACCGGGCCAATGAGCAGTTCTTC. It encodes CATRQTGNRANEQFF.

Only one count was recorded for this clone. The chain has TRBV30 and TRBJ1-2; D is perhaps TRBD1 (6 bases). Germline V gene data show CDR1 as GTSNPN and CDR2 as SVGIG (reference sequence). V was clipped by 0 bases and J by 4 bases, with 12 bases between them. CDR3 length: 14 residues. Here the CDR3 DNA reads TGTGCCTGGAGTGTACGTCAGGGGACCTATGGCTACACCTTC. Protein sequence: CAWSVRQGTYGYTF.

The V call is TRBV30, the J call TRBJ1-5; D is unresolved. In germline, CDR1 is GTSNPN, CDR2 SVGIG (reference sequence). V was clipped by 0 bases and J by 9 bases, with 15 bases between them. CDR3 size: 14 residues. The CDR3 nucleotides read TGTGCCTGGAGTGTTTACAGAAATGGAGGGCCCCAGCATTTT. Amino acids: CAWSVYRNGGPQHF.

This sequence joins TRBV3-1 (or the pseudogene TRBV3-2) and TRBJ1-4; TRBD1 matches at 12 bases. The CDR3 runs to 14 residues. Germline CDR1 LGHDT, CDR2 YNNKEL (reference sequence). V lost 3 bases and J lost 13; bases outside the gene matches: 6. Here the CDR3 DNA reads TGTGCCAGCAGCCAGGGACAGGGGGCCTCACGACTGTTTTTT. Translating gives CASSQGQGASRLFF.

CDR3 sequence: CSVLSGRAAEQFF. DNA of the CDR3: TGCAGCGTCCTTAGCGGGAGGGCCGCTGAGCAGTTCTTC. The chain is built from TRBV29-1 and TRBJ2-1, with 11 nucleotides matching TRBD2. Germline assignment: CDR1 SQVTM and CDR2 ANQGSEA. V trimming: 6 bases; J trimming: 9 bases; junction bases outside the gene matches: 7. The CDR3 is 13 residues long.

The chain has TRBV2 and TRBJ1-3, with D uncertain. V lost 7 bases, J lost 2 bases, and 6 bases lay in between. This CDR3 comprises 12 residues. Germline V gene lookup returns CDR1 SNHLY and CDR2 FYNNEI. CDR3 nucleotide sequence: TGTGCCAGCACCACTACTGGAAACACCATATATTTT. Encoded protein: CASTTTGNTIYF.

The chain carries TRBV28 and TRBJ2-3, with 7 bases lining up with TRBD2. Germline V lookup: CDR1 MDHEN, CDR2 SYDVKM. CDR3 length: 13 residues. V shed 11 bases and J 6 bases; nucleotides not matched to a gene: 11. The CDR3 loop reads CAAWGSGRDTQYF. The DNA for the CDR3 is TGTGCCGCCTGGGGATCCGGGAGGGATACGCAGTATTTT.